Here is one TCR beta chain with its context. This clone's antigen is unknown. No per-base quality is available; no much larger clone lies one base away. The CDR3 goes from the cysteine to the phenylalanine over 15 residues. The sequence is cut down to CDR3 DNA, 45 bases in frame from base 1. Taken from the germline V gene, the CDR1 and CDR2 loops are SGHAT and FQNNGV. After removal of 5 bases from V and 4 bases from J, the junction retains 9 bases not matched to a gene. This was a case-control study nested in a cohort of healthcare workers in London, UK, who had nasopharyngeal swab PCR tests and blood samples taken every week. Healthcare workers were recruited between 23 and 31 March 2020, during the week of the UK lockdown, and were followed weekly for up to about 15 weeks. The data belong to a study of early T cells in non-severe SARS-CoV-2 infection (dated by TCRdb to the early 2020s). Regarding the research as a whole: Because TCR sequencing was done on bulk RNA from unsorted whole blood, the alpha and beta chains could not be paired.

The paper's findings and limits, for the study overall: VDJdb matching was skewed toward anti-spike CD8 responses and likely underestimated virus-specific expansions, missing private and CD4 specificities.

Library prep was done by 5' RACE. Sequencing was carried out with a NextSeq 500. To correct for sequencing error and PCR bias, the TCR library protocol tagged individual cDNA molecules with unique molecular identifiers. Sequencing covered both TCR alpha and beta chains, and within each sample the abundances of alpha and beta sequences were tightly co-correlated. Regarding the original processing steps: V gene, J gene and CDR3 annotation of TCR sequences was performed with Decombinator V4. Expanded TCRs were defined as changing significantly between any two time points under a Poisson model with p below 0.0001. TCR abundances were normalised to the total number of TCRs sequenced in each sample and reported as counts per million. MAIT TCRs were defined by TRAV1-2 paired with TRAJ12, TRAJ20 or TRAJ33, and iNKT TCRs by TRAV10 paired with TRAJ18. VDJdb, accessed 1 November 2021, was searched for CMV, EBV and SARS-CoV-2 annotated TCRs, excluding TCRs annotated for multiple antigens. TCRdb itself trimmed the public reads at Q25 with fastp, ran MiXCR and retained productive beta chains. Every CDR3 protein is listed once, alongside the most common genes and DNA of its rows. TCRdb assigned the V and J calls; the authors' analysis was not used. This sample has roughly 60,000 distinct CDR3 sequences in its table, and 13% of those were observed once. The ten largest clones represent roughly 4.2% of the sample.

Sequencing was carried out using whole blood. The chain joins TRBV11-2 to TRBJ2-3, and TRBD2 matches 7 of the central bases. The clonotype originates from an adult who was a healthcare worker with PCR-confirmed SARS-CoV-2 infection or an uninfected control (not recorded which). The CDR3 region has the sequence CASSQLGGEADTQYF. The bases read TGTGCCAGCAGCCAACTGGGGGGGGAGGCAGATACGCAGTATTTT.